This TCR beta chain comes out of a study of blood T cell repertoires in COVID-19. Looking at the study overall: COVID-19 samples collected from the United States, Italy and Spain covered acute and convalescent phases.

The CDR3 consists of 14 residues. V lost 10 bases to trimming and J lost 7 bases, with 20 bases between them. Germline loops: CDR1 MDHEN, CDR2 SYDVKM. Original processing notes: Amplified reference gene primers provided the basis for estimating nucleated cell counts. Data came from immunoSEQ multiplex PCR; TCRdb stores just in-frame clones and leaves some out. The D gene and trimming were derived from the DNA, and the V and J assignments and clone size from that table. The sample has fewer than 250,000 clones, around 82% seen once. The sequence was collected from a man aged 50 or older with active or convalescent COVID-19. The specimen was peripheral blood. The rearrangement uses TRBV28 and TRBJ1-5; the D gene is possibly TRBD1 (5 bases). The CDR3 DNA is TGTGCCACCGAGCGGGGGGGTACACGGCAGCCCCAGCATTTT. Translated: CATERGGTRQPQHF.